The 17 T cell receptor beta chains below all came from one sample that was sequenced in a study of blood T cells in healthy people across ages. The authors ran a second PCR of about 7 to 12 cycles using a sample-barcoded 5' primer and a J-beta primer mix. MiXCR, applied by TCRdb to the 5' RACE reads, yields one record per CDR3 protein. Seen here are approximately 850,000 distinct CDR3 sequences, 58% observed once, and the top ten hold around 20%. Sequencing used blood. These TCRs come from a young man in good health.

The chain couples TRBV29-1 to TRBJ2-1, with 8 bases identical to TRBD2. J lost 4 bases, V lost 7 bases, and 6 bases had no gene match. Germline V gives CDR1 SQVTM, CDR2 ANQGSEA. The CDR3 is made up of 13 amino acids. The CDR3 DNA reads TGCAGCGCCGGACTAGCAGCTTACAATGAGCAGTTCTTC. It is translated as CSAGLAAYNEQFF.

This clonotype was seen a single time. The chain is built from TRBV28 and TRBJ2-3, with D possibly matching TRBD2 (5 bases). The germline CDR1 and CDR2 sequences are MDHEN and SYDVKM. V lost 4 bases and J 9 bases, leaving 11 bases between the germline ends. The CDR3 spans 12 residues. The CDR3 spells CASSSIWETQYF. In DNA, the CDR3 is TGTGCCAGCAGTTCAATTTGGGAGACGCAGTATTTT.

This clonotype was found once. The chain carries TRBV30 and TRBJ2-1, with TRBD2 as a possible D gene (6 bases). Looked up from germline, CDR1 is GTSNPN and CDR2 is SVGIG (reference sequence). The CDR3 sequence is 11 residues long. Between the trimmed V and J ends, which lost 6 bases and 4 bases, there was a span of 7 bases. Here the CDR3 reads CACAGYNEQFF. The CDR3 nucleotides read TGTGCCTGCGCGGGGTACAATGAGCAGTTCTTC.

This clonotype was detected many times. The V and J genes are TRBV5-1 and TRBJ2-6, with 9 bases identical to TRBD1. CDR3 length: 18 amino acids. Trimming took 1 base from V and 0 from J; bases not matched to a gene: 5. Germline CDR1 and CDR2: SGHRS and YFSETQ. CDR3 loop: CASSLIGTGSSGANVLTF. The DNA of the CDR3 is TGCGCCAGCAGCTTGATTGGGACAGGGAGCTCTGGGGCCAACGTCCTGACTTTC.

The V call is TRBV4-2, the J call TRBJ2-2; 10 bases align to TRBD1. Per the germline V gene, CDR1 is LGHNA and CDR2 is YNFKEQ. This CDR3 is built from 16 residues. J gave up 8 bases and V 3 bases, and 9 bases lay outside the gene matches. The CDR3 sequence: CASSQGQGIKLGELFF. CDR3 DNA sequence: TGTGCCAGCAGCCAGGGACAGGGGATAAAACTGGGGGAGCTGTTTTTT.

The chain employs TRBV29-1 and TRBJ1-2; D may be TRBD1 (6 bases). The CDR3 is 13 amino acids. V was trimmed by 5 bases and J by 4 bases, leaving 14 bases between them. Germline lookup yields CDR1 SQVTM and CDR2 ANQGSEA. CDR3 region: CSVPDRLGYGYTF. The CDR3 DNA reads as TGCAGCGTTCCTGACAGGTTGGGCTATGGCTACACCTTC. Full variable domain (rest looked up from reference TRBV29-1 and TRBJ1-2): SAVISQKPSRDICQRGTSLTIQCQVDSQVTMMFWYRQQPGQSLTLIATANQGSEATYESGFVIDKFPISRPNLTFSTLTVSNMSPEDSSIYLCSVPDRLGYGYTFGSGTRLTVV.

This clonotype was seen only a few times. The chain recombines TRBV3-1 with TRBJ2-4; 9 nucleotides line up with TRBD1. The DNA end lines up better with TRBJ2-7; the J call may be wrong. The CDR3 sequence is 15 residues long. Germline CDR1 is LGHDT and CDR2 is YNNKEL (reference sequence). CDR3 protein: CASSQYQDRGYEQYF. The DNA for the CDR3 is TGTGCCAGCAGCCAGTACCAGGACAGGGGATACGAGCAGTACTTC.

The rearrangement links TRBV2 to TRBJ2-7, with 8 positions matching TRBD2. The CDR3 is 17 amino acids. Losses at the gene ends were 4 bases for V and 2 bases for J; bases not matched to a gene: 13. Germline V gene sequence: CDR1 SNHLY, CDR2 FYNNEI. Here the CDR3 reads CASSGPPSGGFTYEQYF. The DNA of the CDR3 is TGTGCCAGCAGTGGCCCGCCGAGCGGGGGATTTACCTACGAGCAGTACTTC.

The genes are TRBV6-2 or TRBV6-3 and TRBJ2-7; unclear D gene. V gave up 2 bases and J gave up 7 bases, with 6 bases separating them. Germline lookup yields CDR1 MNHEY and CDR2 SVGEGT. The CDR3 covers 11 residues. This chain's CDR3 is CASSYADEQYF. The CDR3 region has the DNA TGTGCCAGCAGTTACGCGGATGAGCAGTACTTC.

The sample holds a few counts of this clonotype. The CDR3 region has the DNA TGTGCCATCCGAGCGGGAAACCAAGAGACCCAGTACTTC. It translates to CAIRAGNQETQYF. This sequence joins TRBV10-3 and TRBJ2-5; 7 bases line up with TRBD2. The J segment lost 0 bases and the V segment lost 8 bases, leaving 3 bases of the junction unmatched. Germline V gives CDR1 ENHRY, CDR2 SYGVKD. This CDR3 contains 13 residues.

This clonotype was observed many times. The rearrangement joins TRBV2 to TRBJ2-1; 8 nucleotides line up with TRBD1. Germline V gives CDR1 SNHLY, CDR2 FYNNEI. The V gene end was trimmed by 7 bases and the J gene end by 2 bases; junction bases not matched to a gene: 10. CDR3 length: 16 amino acids. This chain's CDR3 is CASKPTGTGAYNEQFF. CDR3 DNA: TGTGCCAGCAAGCCCACCGGGACAGGAGCCTACAATGAGCAGTTCTTC. Variable domain in full (rest from reference TRBV2 and TRBJ2-1): EPEVTQTPSHQVTQMGQEVILRCVPISNHLYFYWYRQILGQKVEFLVSFYNNEISEKSEIFDDQFSVERPDGSNFTLKIRSTKLEDSAMYFCASKPTGTGAYNEQFFGPGTRLTVL.

The table lists this clonotype with a few counts. The chain combines TRBV29-1 with TRBJ1-2; D ambiguous. Germline V gene sequence: CDR1 SQVTM, CDR2 ANQGSEA. The CDR3 runs to 11 residues. Trimming pared 6 bases from V and 1 base from J, leaving 6 bases between. The CDR3, as DNA: TGCAGCGTCGGGGTTAACTATGGCTACACCTTC. Amino acid sequence: CSVGVNYGYTF.

This clonotype was seen ten or more times. The rearrangement joins TRBV24-1 to TRBJ2-3, with 12 bases fitting TRBD2. V gave up 3 bases and J gave up 2 bases; unmatched junction bases: 5. CDR3 length: 17 residues. Germline CDR1 is KGHDR and CDR2 is SFDVKD. CDR3 residues: CATSDPGLAGTTDTQYF. CDR3 coding DNA: TGTGCCACCAGTGATCCTGGACTAGCGGGGACCACAGATACGCAGTATTTT.

The rearrangement joins TRBV10-3 to TRBJ2-1; D gene uncertain. The CDR3 is 14 amino acids. CDR1 and CDR2 (germline): ENHRY, SYGVKD. Between the trimmed V and J ends, which lost 0 bases and 4 bases, there was a span of 7 bases. In nucleotides, the CDR3 is TGTGCCATCAGTGAGTCGCCCGGTTACAATGAGCAGTTCTTC. Amino acids: CAISESPGYNEQFF.

As concerns this clonotype: It is unclear where the CDR3 begins or ends on the DNA, so no DNA is shown, and the CDR3 is as TCRdb lists it. V gene TRBV29-1 combines with J gene TRBJ1-2. Termini included, the CDR3 measures 15 amino acids. CDR1 and CDR2 from the germline V gene are SQVTM and ANQGSEA. The CDR3 loop reads CSVVNPQEEVYGCTF.

There are a few counts of this clonotype. The chain links TRBV28 to TRBJ2-7, with 8 bases aligning to TRBD1. This CDR3 is built from 16 residues. The trim removed 6 bases at V and 3 bases at J, leaving 13 bases unmatched. The germline CDR1 and CDR2 sequences are MDHEN and SYDVKM. The CDR3 DNA reads TGTGCCAGCAGCCACAACCTGGACAGGGCGGACTACGAGCAGTACTTC. Translation: CASSHNLDRADYEQYF.

The rearrangement uses TRBV20-1 and TRBJ1-5; D unresolved. This CDR3 has 13 residues. V was shortened by 3 bases and J by 8 bases, with 14 bases between the two germline ends. Germline V CDR1 and CDR2: DFQATT, SNEGSKA (reference sequence). The CDR3 here is CSASDERSEPQHF. The CDR3 DNA reads TGCAGTGCTAGCGACGAAAGAAGTGAGCCCCAGCATTTT.